The entry that follows covers one T cell receptor (beta chain) sequence. The antigen remains unidentified. After isolation, RNA underwent reverse transcription to generate cDNA as the sequencing template. Generated by immunoSEQ multiplex PCR, the TCRdb table keeps only in-frame clones and is missing some. The table includes about 150,000 clones, less than 75% detected once. V dropped 6 bases and J dropped 0 bases, with 12 bases sitting between them. The CDR3 consists of 14 residues. In germline, CDR1 is MDHEN, CDR2 SYDVKM. This entry belongs to a study of CD8+ T cells in alopecia areata. Study-wide findings and caveats: With patients, TCR sharing proved less clear than in mice, a difference possibly related to HLA. More clonal than normal scalp was lesional scalp, particularly alopecia totalis/universalis. Sequences from scalp samples also cover resident alphabeta T cells of normal skin.

Specimen: CD8+ T cells sorted from blood. The rearrangement joins TRBV28 to TRBJ2-7; D may correspond to TRBD1 or TRBD2 (5 bases each). The sequence was collected from a human donor in good health. The CDR3 region is CASSPRDHSYEQYF. The CDR3 nucleotides read TGTGCCAGCAGCCCCCGGGACCACTCCTACGAGCAGTACTTC. The full variable domain, in which reference TRBV28 and TRBJ2-7 provide the parts outside the CDR3, is DVKVTQSSRYLVKRTGEKVFLECVQDMDHENMFWYRQDPGLGLRLIYFSYDVKMKEKGDIPEGYSVSREKKERFSLILESASTNQTSMYLCASSPRDHSYEQYFGPGTRLTVT.